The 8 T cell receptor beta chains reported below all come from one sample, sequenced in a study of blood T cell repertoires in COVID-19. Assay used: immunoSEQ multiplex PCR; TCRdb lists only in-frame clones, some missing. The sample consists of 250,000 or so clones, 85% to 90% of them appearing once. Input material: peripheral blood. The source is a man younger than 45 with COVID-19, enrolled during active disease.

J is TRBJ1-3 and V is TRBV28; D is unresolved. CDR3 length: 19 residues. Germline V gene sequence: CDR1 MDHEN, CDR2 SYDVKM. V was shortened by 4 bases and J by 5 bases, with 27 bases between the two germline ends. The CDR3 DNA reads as TGTGCCAGCAGTTCCATATTTCCCGGACTCGTTCCCTCGAGAAACACCATATATTTT. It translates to CASSSIFPGLVPSRNTIYF.

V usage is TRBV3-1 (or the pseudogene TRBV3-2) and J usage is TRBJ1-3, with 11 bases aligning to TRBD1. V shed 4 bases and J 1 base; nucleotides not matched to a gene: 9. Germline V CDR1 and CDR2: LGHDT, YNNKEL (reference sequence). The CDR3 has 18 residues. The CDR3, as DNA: TGTGCCAGCAGCCGGCCCTTGCGGGACAGGGGGTCTGGAAACACCATATATTTT. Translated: CASSRPLRDRGSGNTIYF.

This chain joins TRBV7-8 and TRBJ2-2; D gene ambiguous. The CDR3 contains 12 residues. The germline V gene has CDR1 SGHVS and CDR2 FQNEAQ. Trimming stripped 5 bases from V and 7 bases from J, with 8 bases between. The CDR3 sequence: CASSLLVGELFF. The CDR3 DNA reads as TGTGCCAGCAGCCTTCTTGTCGGGGAGCTGTTTTTT.

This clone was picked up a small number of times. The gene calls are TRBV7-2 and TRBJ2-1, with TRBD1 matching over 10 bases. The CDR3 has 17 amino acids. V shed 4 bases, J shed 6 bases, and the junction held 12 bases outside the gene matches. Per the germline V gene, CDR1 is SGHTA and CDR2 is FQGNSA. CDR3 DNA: TGTGCCAGCAGCTCCCACACGACAGGGGGCGCGAGCAATGAGCAGTTCTTC. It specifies CASSSHTTGGASNEQFF.

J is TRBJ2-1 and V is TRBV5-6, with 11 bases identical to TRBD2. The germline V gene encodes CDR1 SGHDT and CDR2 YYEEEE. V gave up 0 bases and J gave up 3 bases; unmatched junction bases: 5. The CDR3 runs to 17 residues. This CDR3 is CASSLAGTSGFYNEQFF. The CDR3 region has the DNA TGTGCCAGCAGCTTGGCCGGGACTAGCGGATTCTACAATGAGCAGTTCTTC.

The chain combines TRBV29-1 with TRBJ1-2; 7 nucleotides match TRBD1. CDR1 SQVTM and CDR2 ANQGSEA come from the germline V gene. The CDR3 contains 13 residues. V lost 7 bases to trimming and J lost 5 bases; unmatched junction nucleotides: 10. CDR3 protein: CSAQQGQTYGYTF. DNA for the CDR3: TGCAGCGCTCAACAGGGACAGACATATGGCTACACCTTC.

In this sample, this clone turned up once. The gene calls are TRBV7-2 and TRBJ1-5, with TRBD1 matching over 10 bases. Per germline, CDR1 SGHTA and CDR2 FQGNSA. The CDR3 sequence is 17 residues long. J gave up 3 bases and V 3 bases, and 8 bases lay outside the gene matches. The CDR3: CASSFSGTGEINQPQHF. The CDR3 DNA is TGTGCCAGCAGCTTCTCAGGGACAGGGGAGATCAATCAGCCCCAGCATTTT.

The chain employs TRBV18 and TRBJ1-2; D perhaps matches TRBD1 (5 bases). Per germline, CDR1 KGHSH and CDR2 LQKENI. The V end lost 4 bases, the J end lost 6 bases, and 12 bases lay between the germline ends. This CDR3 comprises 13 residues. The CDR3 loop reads CASSLTENDGYTF. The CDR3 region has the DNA TGTGCCAGCTCACTGACAGAGAACGATGGCTACACCTTC. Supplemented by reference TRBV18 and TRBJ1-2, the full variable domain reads NAGVMQNPRHLVRRRGQEARLRCSPMKGHSHVYWYRQLPEEGLKFMVYLQKENIIDESGMPKERFSAEFPKEGPSILRIQQVVRGDSAAYFCASSLTENDGYTFGSGTRLTVV.